The clone carrying this TCR beta chain was detected once. The data were taken from a study of shared T cell receptors in the human thymus. Libraries were prepared by immunoSEQ multiplex PCR; TCRdb keeps only in-frame clonotypes and omits some of them. The sample lists 700,000 or so clones; 75% to 90% were seen once. V lost 5 bases to trimming and J lost 4 bases, with 5 bases between them. CDR1 SSHAT and CDR2 FNYEAQ come from the germline V gene (reference sequence). The CDR3 has 11 amino acids. Another study also made use of these data, one on human thymus T cells. From that study: Donors were healthy Finnish infants having corrective surgery for congenital heart defects. During corrective heart surgery, resections were taken, and the thymus tissue came from them. It looked as if thymic and blood repertoires used V and J genes in a biased way. Thymic repertoires of unrelated individuals were reported in related research to overlap highly.

Sample: thymocytes. This clonotype was sampled from a girl less than two years old with a congenital heart defect. The chain carries TRBV7-7 and TRBJ2-5; D gene unclear. CDR3 nucleotides: TGTGCCAGCAGCAACGGAGAGACCCAGTACTTC. Its protein is CASSNGETQYF.